The rows below give T cell receptor beta chains drawn from one sample of a study of T-cell memory formation after mild COVID-19. One entry per CDR3 protein, called by TCRdb with MiXCR from the 5' RACE reads. The sample lists more than 300,000 distinct CDR3 sequences, approximately 14% occurring once. The sequenced material came from PBMCs or a T cell subset sorted from them (not recorded which). These receptors were obtained from a man aged 18 to 29 who had mild COVID-19 (a few samples of this study predate the infection). Cell type and time point are not known. Both conserved end residues are part of each CDR3. The order of the fields is clone size, V gene, D gene, J gene, CDR3 protein, CDR3 DNA. The D gene is left open where the match is weak. Part of the rows lack a size; the others show once, few, many or a class for expanded clones.

clone size: few
V gene: TRBV4-1
D gene: TRBD2
J gene: TRBJ2-5
CDR3 protein: CASSQEYGLAGDETQYF
CDR3 DNA: TGCGCCAGCAGCCAAGAGTATGGGTTAGCGGGGGATGAGACCCAGTACTTC

clone size: few
V gene: TRBV7-9
D gene: .
J gene: TRBJ2-5
CDR3 protein: CASSLFGGAQTQYF
CDR3 DNA: TGTGCCAGCAGCTTATTTGGGGGTGCGCAGACCCAGTACTTC

clone size: few
V gene: TRBV6-5
D gene: .
J gene: TRBJ1-2
CDR3 protein: CASSTGGGAGYTF
CDR3 DNA: TGTGCCAGCTCCACCGGCGGCGGGGCTGGCTACACCTTC

clone size: many
V gene: TRBV7-2
D gene: .
J gene: TRBJ1-2
CDR3 protein: CASSLYGYTF
CDR3 DNA: TGTGCCAGCAGCTTATATGGCTACACCTTC

clone size: few
V gene: TRBV20-1
D gene: .
J gene: TRBJ1-2
CDR3 protein: CSARVGPYGYTF
CDR3 DNA: TGCAGTGCTAGAGTGGGGCCTTATGGCTACACCTTC

clone size: few
V gene: TRBV5-4
D gene: .
J gene: TRBJ2-7
CDR3 protein: CASSLPGPLYEQYF
CDR3 DNA: TGTGCCAGCAGCTTGCCAGGGCCCCTCTACGAGCAGTACTTC

clone size: .
V gene: TRBV12-3/TRBV12-4
D gene: .
J gene: TRBJ1-2
CDR3 protein: CASRQTASNYGYTF
CDR3 DNA: TGTGCCAGCAGGCAGACAGCATCTAACTATGGCTACACCTTC

clone size: .
V gene: TRBV18
D gene: .
J gene: TRBJ2-1
CDR3 protein: CASSPVDSYEQFF
CDR3 DNA: TGTGCCAGCTCACCCGTGGACAGTTATGAGCAGTTCTTC

clone size: once
V gene: TRBV20-1
D gene: .
J gene: TRBJ2-5
CDR3 protein: CSAANGLLDRYF
CDR3 DNA: TGCAGTGCGGCCAACGGACTCCTCGATAGGTACTTC

clone size: .
V gene: TRBV9
D gene: .
J gene: TRBJ2-1
CDR3 protein: CASSPRVGNEQFF
CDR3 DNA: TGTGCCAGCAGCCCCCGCGTAGGAAATGAGCAGTTCTTC

clone size: few
V gene: TRBV7-2
D gene: TRBD2
J gene: TRBJ2-5
CDR3 protein: CASSKTLAGAQETQYF
CDR3 DNA: TGTGCCAGCAGCAAGACTCTAGCGGGGGCCCAAGAGACCCAGTACTTC

clone size: few
V gene: TRBV19
D gene: .
J gene: TRBJ2-5
CDR3 protein: CASSITGGEETQYF
CDR3 DNA: TGTGCCAGTAGTATAACAGGAGGAGAAGAGACCCAGTACTTC

clone size: few
V gene: TRBV18
D gene: .
J gene: TRBJ1-2
CDR3 protein: CASSPPGQTRSGYTF
CDR3 DNA: TGTGCCAGCTCACCACCGGGACAAACTAGGAGTGGCTACACCTTC

clone size: .
V gene: TRBV6-2/TRBV6-3
D gene: TRBD1
J gene: TRBJ1-6
CDR3 protein: CASSYSGQPNSPLHF
CDR3 DNA: TGTGCCAGCAGTTACTCGGGACAGCCTAATTCACCCCTCCACTTT

clone size: few
V gene: TRBV6-2/TRBV6-3
D gene: .
J gene: TRBJ1-5
CDR3 protein: CASSYGGAMGNQPQHF
CDR3 DNA: TGTGCCAGCAGTTACGGGGGCGCAATGGGCAATCAGCCCCAGCATTTT

clone size: few
V gene: TRBV7-9
D gene: .
J gene: TRBJ2-5
CDR3 protein: CASTKTTGSGETQYF
CDR3 DNA: TGTGCCAGCACCAAAACGACGGGGAGCGGAGAGACCCAGTACTTC

clone size: .
V gene: TRBV7-8
D gene: .
J gene: TRBJ2-1
CDR3 protein: CASSSSLGNEQFF
CDR3 DNA: TGTGCCAGCAGCTCTAGCCTGGGTAATGAGCAGTTCTTC

clone size: few
V gene: TRBV7-2
D gene: TRBD2
J gene: TRBJ2-3
CDR3 protein: CASSFLAGGVTDTQYF
CDR3 DNA: TGTGCCAGCAGCTTTCTAGCGGGGGGGGTCACAGATACGCAGTATTTT

clone size: .
V gene: TRBV20-1
D gene: .
J gene: TRBJ2-7
CDR3 protein: CSAKGLVGSSYEQYF
CDR3 DNA: TGCAGTGCTAAAGGTCTTGTGGGCAGCTCCTACGAGCAGTACTTC

clone size: few
V gene: TRBV12-3/TRBV12-4
D gene: .
J gene: TRBJ2-7
CDR3 protein: CASSLGGFYYEQYF
CDR3 DNA: TGTGCCAGCAGTTTAGGGGGATTCTACTACGAGCAGTACTTC

clone size: few
V gene: TRBV5-6
D gene: .
J gene: TRBJ1-2
CDR3 protein: CASSLVQGNYGYTF
CDR3 DNA: TGTGCCAGCAGCTTGGTACAGGGAAACTATGGCTACACCTTC

clone size: many
V gene: TRBV20-1
D gene: .
J gene: TRBJ2-3
CDR3 protein: CSARRDGGLVDTQYF
CDR3 DNA: TGCAGTGCTAGACGGGACGGGGGATTAGTGGATACGCAGTATTTT

clone size: few
V gene: TRBV6-5
D gene: TRBD1
J gene: TRBJ1-1
CDR3 protein: CASRGGQPNTEAFF
CDR3 DNA: TGTGCCAGCAGAGGGGGACAGCCGAACACTGAAGCTTTCTTT

clone size: .
V gene: TRBV6-5
D gene: .
J gene: TRBJ1-5
CDR3 protein: CASSPSWDSNQPQHF
CDR3 DNA: TGTGCCAGCAGTCCCTCGTGGGACAGCAATCAGCCCCAGCATTTT

clone size: .
V gene: TRBV11-2
D gene: .
J gene: TRBJ1-1
CDR3 protein: CASSLEGGNTEAFF
CDR3 DNA: TGTGCCAGCAGCTTAGAAGGCGGAAACACTGAAGCTTTCTTT

clone size: .
V gene: TRBV11-2
D gene: TRBD2
J gene: TRBJ2-5
CDR3 protein: CASSRTSEETQYF
CDR3 DNA: TGTGCCAGCAGCAGGACTAGCGAGGAGACCCAGTACTTC

clone size: many
V gene: TRBV5-1
D gene: .
J gene: TRBJ2-4
CDR3 protein: CASSLAALTRLGAKNIQYF
CDR3 DNA: TGCGCCAGCAGCTTGGCCGCACTGACGAGGCTGGGGGCCAAAAACATTCAGTACTTC

clone size: many
V gene: TRBV12-3/TRBV12-4
D gene: .
J gene: TRBJ2-7
CDR3 protein: CASAMGGKPYEQYF
CDR3 DNA: TGTGCCAGCGCTATGGGCGGCAAACCGTACGAGCAGTACTTC

clone size: few
V gene: TRBV5-1
D gene: .
J gene: TRBJ1-5
CDR3 protein: CASSFAGLNQPQHF
CDR3 DNA: TGCGCCAGCAGCTTTGCAGGGCTAAATCAGCCCCAGCATTTT

clone size: .
V gene: TRBV7-6
D gene: .
J gene: TRBJ1-4
CDR3 protein: CASSFRQANEKLFF
CDR3 DNA: TGTGCCAGCAGCTTTCGACAGGCTAATGAAAAACTGTTTTTT

clone size: .
V gene: TRBV4-2
D gene: TRBD2
J gene: TRBJ2-5
CDR3 protein: CASSRRLAGEKETQYF
CDR3 DNA: TGTGCCAGCAGCCGAAGACTAGCGGGGGAGAAAGAGACCCAGTACTTC

clone size: few
V gene: TRBV15
D gene: TRBD2
J gene: TRBJ2-3
CDR3 protein: CATSRAQRGTDTQYF
CDR3 DNA: TGTGCCACCAGCAGAGCCCAGCGGGGGACAGATACGCAGTATTTT

clone size: .
V gene: TRBV20-1
D gene: TRBD1
J gene: TRBJ1-1
CDR3 protein: CSARQGANTEAFF
CDR3 DNA: TGCAGTGCTAGGCAGGGGGCTAACACTGAAGCTTTCTTT

clone size: .
V gene: TRBV5-1
D gene: .
J gene: TRBJ1-1
CDR3 protein: CASSNQGLNTEAFF
CDR3 DNA: TGCGCCAGCAGCAACCAGGGGTTAAACACTGAAGCTTTCTTT

clone size: .
V gene: TRBV19
D gene: .
J gene: TRBJ2-1
CDR3 protein: CASSIELAGEQFF
CDR3 DNA: TGTGCCAGTAGTATAGAGTTAGCCGGTGAGCAGTTCTTC

clone size: .
V gene: TRBV12-3/TRBV12-4
D gene: .
J gene: TRBJ1-1
CDR3 protein: CASSFKPSGTEAFF
CDR3 DNA: TGTGCCAGCAGTTTCAAACCGTCGGGCACTGAAGCTTTCTTT

clone size: .
V gene: TRBV9
D gene: .
J gene: TRBJ2-3
CDR3 protein: CASSVQGTPFTDTQYF
CDR3 DNA: TGTGCCAGCAGCGTACAAGGGACCCCTTTCACAGATACGCAGTATTTT

clone size: few
V gene: TRBV25-1
D gene: .
J gene: TRBJ1-4
CDR3 protein: CASTRGTGEKLFF
CDR3 DNA: TGTGCCAGCACCCGGGGGACGGGCGAAAAACTGTTTTTT

clone size: .
V gene: TRBV21-1
D gene: .
J gene: TRBJ1-1
CDR3 protein: CASSLANGEDTEAFF
CDR3 DNA: TGTGCCAGCAGCTTAGCCAACGGGGAAGACACTGAAGCTTTCTTT

clone size: few
V gene: TRBV12-3/TRBV12-4
D gene: TRBD1
J gene: TRBJ2-2
CDR3 protein: CASARKGTEHTGELFF
CDR3 DNA: TGTGCCAGTGCAAGGAAAGGGACAGAACACACCGGGGAGCTGTTTTTT

clone size: few
V gene: TRBV11-2
D gene: .
J gene: TRBJ1-1
CDR3 protein: CASSLGIGAVNAFF
CDR3 DNA: TGTGCCAGCAGCTTAGGTATCGGAGCCGTAAATGCTTTCTTT

clone size: .
V gene: TRBV9
D gene: .
J gene: TRBJ1-2
CDR3 protein: CASSVEVDYGYTF
CDR3 DNA: TGTGCCAGCAGCGTAGAGGTTGACTATGGCTACACCTTC